This T cell receptor beta chain originates from a study of T cell responses to AZD1222 COVID-19 vaccine. The assay was immunoSEQ multiplex PCR, and TCRdb's table has in-frame clones only and misses some. The table lists roughly 150,000 clones, more than 85% of them singletons. Regarding this clone: The antigen remains unidentified.

The CDR3 spans 16 residues. The germline V gene has CDR1 SEHNR and CDR2 FQNEAQ (reference sequence). With V trimmed by 2 bases and J by 4 bases, 7 bases remained unmatched. Study results and caveats: The peak T cell response came first, and repertoires were sampled only after it.

The chain uses TRBV7-9 and TRBJ2-7, with 11 bases lining up with TRBD2. The receptor was derived from an adult in good health. The source material was peripheral blood, sampled on day 0 of AZD1222 vaccination. The DNA of the CDR3 is TGTGCCAGCAGCTTACTGCCGACTAGCGGGGCTTACGAGCAGTACTTC. Protein sequence: CASSLLPTSGAYEQYF.